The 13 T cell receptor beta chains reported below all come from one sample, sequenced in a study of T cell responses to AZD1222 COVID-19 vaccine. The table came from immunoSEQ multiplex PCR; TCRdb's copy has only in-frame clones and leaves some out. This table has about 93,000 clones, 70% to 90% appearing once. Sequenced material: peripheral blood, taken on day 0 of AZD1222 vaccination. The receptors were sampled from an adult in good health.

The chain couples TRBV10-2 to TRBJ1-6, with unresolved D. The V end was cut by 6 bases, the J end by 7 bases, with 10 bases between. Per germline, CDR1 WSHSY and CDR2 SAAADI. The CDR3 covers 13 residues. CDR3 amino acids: CASSPARNSPLHF. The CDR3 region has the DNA TGCGCCAGCAGCCCTGCCCGAAATTCACCCCTCCACTTT.

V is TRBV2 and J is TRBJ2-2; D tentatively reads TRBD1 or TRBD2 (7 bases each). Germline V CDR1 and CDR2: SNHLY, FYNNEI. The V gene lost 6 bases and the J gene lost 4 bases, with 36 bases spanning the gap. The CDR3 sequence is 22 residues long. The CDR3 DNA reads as TGTGCCAGCAGCGCCCGGGACCAGGGGGGGACGGCGGGTCATATTCGCACCGGGGAGCTGTTTTTT. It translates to CASSARDQGGTAGHIRTGELFF.

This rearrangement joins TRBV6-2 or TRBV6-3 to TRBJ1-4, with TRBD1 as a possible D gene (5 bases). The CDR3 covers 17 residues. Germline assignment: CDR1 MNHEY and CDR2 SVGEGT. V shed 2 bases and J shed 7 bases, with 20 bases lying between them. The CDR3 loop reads CASSYAPSGTAREKLFF. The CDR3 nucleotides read TGTGCCAGCAGTTACGCTCCTTCGGGGACCGCACGTGAAAAACTGTTTTTT.

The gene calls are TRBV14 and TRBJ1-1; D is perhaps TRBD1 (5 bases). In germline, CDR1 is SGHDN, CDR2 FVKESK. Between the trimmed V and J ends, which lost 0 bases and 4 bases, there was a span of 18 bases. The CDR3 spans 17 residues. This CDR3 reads CASSQDKGGRDITEAFF. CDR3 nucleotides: TGTGCCAGCAGCCAAGACAAGGGAGGCAGGGATATCACTGAAGCTTTCTTT.

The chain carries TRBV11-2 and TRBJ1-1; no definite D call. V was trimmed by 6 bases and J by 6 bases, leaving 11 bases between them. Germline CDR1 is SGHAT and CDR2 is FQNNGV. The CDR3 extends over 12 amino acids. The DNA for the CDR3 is TGTGCCAGCAGAGGCGGGGTCCCTGAAGCTTTCTTT. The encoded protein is CASRGGVPEAFF. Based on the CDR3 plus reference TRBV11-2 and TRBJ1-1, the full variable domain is EAGVAQSPRYKIIEKRQSVAFWCNPISGHATLYWYQQILGQGPKLLIQFQNNGVVDDSQLPKDRFSAERLKGVDSTLKIQPAKLEDSAVYLCASRGGVPEAFFGQGTRLTVV.

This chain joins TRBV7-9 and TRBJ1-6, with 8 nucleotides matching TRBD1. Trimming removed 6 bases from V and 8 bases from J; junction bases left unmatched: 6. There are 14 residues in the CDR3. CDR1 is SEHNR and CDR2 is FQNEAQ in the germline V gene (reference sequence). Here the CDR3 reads CASRPGTGYSPLHF. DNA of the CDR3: TGTGCCAGCAGGCCCGGGACAGGTTATTCACCCCTCCACTTT.

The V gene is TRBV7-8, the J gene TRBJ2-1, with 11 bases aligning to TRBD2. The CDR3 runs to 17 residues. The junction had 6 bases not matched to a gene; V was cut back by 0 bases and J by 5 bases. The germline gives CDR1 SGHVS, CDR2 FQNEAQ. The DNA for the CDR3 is TGTGCCAGCAGCTTAGCTCATAGCGGGGGGGCCCACAATGAGCAGTTCTTC. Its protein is CASSLAHSGGAHNEQFF. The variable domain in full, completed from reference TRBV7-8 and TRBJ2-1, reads GAGVSQSPRYKVAKRGQDVALRCDPISGHVSLFWYQQALGQGPEFLTYFQNEAQLDKSGLPSDRFFAERPEGSVSTLKIQRTQQEDSAVYLCASSLAHSGGAHNEQFFGPGTRLTVL.

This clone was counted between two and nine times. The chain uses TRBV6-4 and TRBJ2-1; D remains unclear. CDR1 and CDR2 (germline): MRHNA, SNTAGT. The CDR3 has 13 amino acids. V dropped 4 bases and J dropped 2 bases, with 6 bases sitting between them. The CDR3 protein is CASSVGPYNEQFF. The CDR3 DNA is TGTGCCAGCAGTGTTGGGCCCTACAATGAGCAGTTCTTC.

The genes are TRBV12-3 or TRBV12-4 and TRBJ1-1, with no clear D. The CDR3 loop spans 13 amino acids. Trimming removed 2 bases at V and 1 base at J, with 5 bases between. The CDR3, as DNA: TGTGCCAGCAGTTTAAATACGAACACTGAAGCTTTCTTT. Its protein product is CASSLNTNTEAFF.

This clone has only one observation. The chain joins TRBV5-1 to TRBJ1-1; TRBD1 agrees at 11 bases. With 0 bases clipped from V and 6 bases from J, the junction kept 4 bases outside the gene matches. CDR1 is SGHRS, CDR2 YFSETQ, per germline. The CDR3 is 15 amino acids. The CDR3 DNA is TGCGCCAGCAGCTTGGGACCGGGACAGGGGGCTGAAGCTTTCTTT. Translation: CASSLGPGQGAEAFF. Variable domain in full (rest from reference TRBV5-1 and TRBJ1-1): KAGVTQTPRYLIKTRGQQVTLSCSPISGHRSVSWYQQTPGQGLQFLFEYFSETQRNKGNFPGRFSGRQFSNSRSEMNVSTLELGDSALYLCASSLGPGQGAEAFFGQGTRLTVV.

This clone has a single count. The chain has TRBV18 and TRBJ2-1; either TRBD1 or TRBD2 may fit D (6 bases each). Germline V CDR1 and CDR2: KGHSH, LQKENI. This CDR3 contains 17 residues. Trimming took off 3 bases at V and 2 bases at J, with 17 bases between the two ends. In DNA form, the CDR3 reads TGTGCCAGCTCACCTTCTTCCGGGGGCGGAACCTACAATGAGCAGTTCTTC. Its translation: CASSPSSGGGTYNEQFF.

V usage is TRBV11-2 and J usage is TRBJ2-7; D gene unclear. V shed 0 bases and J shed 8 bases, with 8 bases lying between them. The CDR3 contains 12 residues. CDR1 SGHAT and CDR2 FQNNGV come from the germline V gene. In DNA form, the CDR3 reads TGTGCCAGCAGCTTAGAAGCCTCACAGCAGTACTTC. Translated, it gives CASSLEASQQYF. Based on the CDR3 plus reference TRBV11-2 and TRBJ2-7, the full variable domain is EAGVAQSPRYKIIEKRQSVAFWCNPISGHATLYWYQQILGQGPKLLIQFQNNGVVDDSQLPKDRFSAERLKGVDSTLKIQPAKLEDSAVYLCASSLEASQQYFGPGTRLTVT.

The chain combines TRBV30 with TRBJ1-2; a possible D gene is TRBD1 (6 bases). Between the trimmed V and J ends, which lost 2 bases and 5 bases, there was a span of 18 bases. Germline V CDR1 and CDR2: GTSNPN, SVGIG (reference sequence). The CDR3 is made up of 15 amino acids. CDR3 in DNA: TGTGCCTGGAGTACCGGGACACTTGGGGGGTATGGCTACACCTTC. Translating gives CAWSTGTLGGYGYTF.